This is a list of T cell receptor beta chains from one sample in a study of blood T cell repertoires in COVID-19. Measured with immunoSEQ multiplex PCR; TCRdb has only the in-frame clones, and not every one. The profile shows about 290,000 clones, about nine tenths of them singletons. The source material was peripheral blood. The source is a woman in her thirties with active or convalescent COVID-19. The CDR3 runs from the conserved cysteine through the conserved F or W. A D gene is named only where the DNA matches it firmly. Clone size is stated in some rows and not others, as once, few, many or a class when expanded.

len,abundance,v_gene,d_gene,j_gene,CDR3aa,CDR3nt
14,few,TRBV7-2,.,TRBJ1-5,CASSLTESLWPQHF,TGTGCCAGCAGCTTAACGGAGAGTTTATGGCCCCAGCATTTT
14,.,TRBV6-5,.,TRBJ2-7,CASSRTAIAYEQYF,TGTGCCAGCAGCCGGACAGCGATAGCCTACGAGCAGTACTTC
12,.,TRBV30,.,TRBJ1-3,CAWSQAGNTIYF,TGTGCCTGGAGTCAGGCCGGAAACACCATATATTTT
17,once,TRBV7-9,.,TRBJ2-2,CASSSRAGSQGTGELFF,TGTGCCAGCAGCTCAAGGGCCGGCTCACAGGGAACGGGGGAGCTGTTTTTT
17,.,TRBV4-1,.,TRBJ1-3,CASSQGGDKSSGNTIYF,TGCGCCAGCAGCCAAGGTGGCGACAAGAGCTCTGGAAACACCATATATTTT
16,.,TRBV5-1,.,TRBJ2-5,CASSLEQGFGLETQYF,TGCGCCAGCAGCTTGGAACAGGGTTTTGGATTAGAGACCCAGTACTTC
12,.,TRBV29-1,.,TRBJ2-1,CSVHRRYNEQFF,TGCAGCGTTCATCGGCGGTACAATGAGCAGTTCTTC
17,.,TRBV15,TRBD1,TRBJ2-6,CATSGGDRSSGANVLTF,TGTGCCACCAGCGGTGGGGACAGATCCTCTGGGGCCAACGTCCTGACTTTC
14,.,TRBV7-2,TRBD1,TRBJ1-2,CASSLVTGVEGYTF,TGTGCCAGCAGCTTAGTGACAGGGGTGGAGGGCTACACCTTC
13,.,TRBV29-1,.,TRBJ1-2,CSTEDTNNYGYTF,TGCAGCACCGAGGACACGAATAACTATGGCTACACCTTC
13,.,TRBV10-3,.,TRBJ1-1,CAITGTSNTEAFF,TGTGCCATCACCGGGACATCGAACACTGAAGCTTTCTTT
16,.,TRBV9,.,TRBJ2-2,CASSPGGGVYTGELFF,TGTGCCAGCAGCCCCGGAGGGGGGGTGTACACCGGGGAGCTGTTTTTT
16,.,TRBV5-4,TRBD1,TRBJ1-2,CASSSSRDSGVGGYTF,TGTGCCAGCAGCTCGTCCCGGGACAGTGGAGTAGGGGGCTACACCTTC
15,.,TRBV6-1,.,TRBJ1-4,CASSEPQPGNEKLFF,TGTGCCAGCAGTGAACCCCAGCCGGGTAATGAAAAACTGTTTTTT
14,once,TRBV5-4,TRBD1,TRBJ2-3,CASRLQGASDTQYF,TGTGCCAGCAGGCTACAGGGGGCTTCAGATACGCAGTATTTT
15,.,TRBV5-5,TRBD1,TRBJ2-3,CASSIWTGGTDTQYF,TGTGCCAGCAGCATATGGACAGGGGGCACAGATACGCAGTATTTT
14,.,TRBV5-1,TRBD1,TRBJ2-3,CASRWTGNTNTQYF,TGCGCCAGCAGATGGACAGGGAACACAAATACGCAGTATTTT
12,.,TRBV12-3/TRBV12-4,TRBD1,TRBJ2-3,CASSQQGTTQYF,TGTGCCAGCAGCCAACAGGGGACGACGCAGTATTTT
15,.,TRBV5-1,TRBD1,TRBJ1-6,CASSLGTGGDSPLHF,TGCGCCAGCAGCTTGGGAACAGGGGGAGATTCACCCCTCCACTTT
14,.,TRBV4-3,.,TRBJ1-2,CASSQDLADYGYTF,TGCGCCAGCAGCCAAGATTTGGCCGACTATGGCTACACCTTC
14,.,TRBV5-5,.,TRBJ1-6,CASSVLVDNSPLHF,TGTGCCAGCAGCGTTTTAGTGGATAATTCACCCCTCCACTTT
16,.,TRBV4-3,TRBD1,TRBJ2-6,CASSLGGAGGANVLTF,TGCGCCAGCAGCCTAGGGGGCGCAGGGGGGGCCAACGTCCTGACTTTC
17,few,TRBV10-3,TRBD1,TRBJ1-1,CAISGPYTGTENTEAFF,TGTGCCATCAGTGGGCCCTATACCGGGACAGAGAACACTGAAGCTTTCTTT
17,.,TRBV28,.,TRBJ2-2,CASSSLRRGRYTGELFF,TGTGCCAGCAGTTCCCTAAGGCGGGGCCGGTACACCGGGGAGCTGTTTTTT
14,.,TRBV7-9,TRBD1,TRBJ1-3,CASSRDRSGNTIYF,TGTGCCAGCAGCCGGGACAGGTCTGGAAACACCATATATTTT
14,.,TRBV5-1,.,TRBJ2-3,CASSSTAPTDTQYF,TGCGCCAGCAGCTCGACAGCCCCTACAGATACGCAGTATTTT
16,.,TRBV30,.,TRBJ1-4,CAWSKGWAGSNEKLFF,TGTGCCTGGAGTAAGGGGTGGGCAGGGTCTAATGAAAAACTGTTTTTT
13,.,TRBV6-5,.,TRBJ1-6,CASSRRRDSPLHF,TGTGCCAGTTCACGCAGGCGGGATTCACCCCTCCACTTT
14,.,TRBV6-6,.,TRBJ1-2,CASSYSSGSYGYTF,TGTGCCAGCAGTTACTCCTCAGGGTCCTATGGCTACACCTTC